These T cell receptor beta chains were read from a single sample in a study of human T cells and chemical hapten exposure. A single record per CDR3 protein comes from TCRdb applying MiXCR to the RACE reads. The data hold about 250,000 distinct CDR3 sequences, with roughly 8% observed a single time. The source was whole blood, collected in connection with sensitization to the hapten diphenylcyclopropenone (DPC). The receptor source for this set is a man younger than 35 with alopecia areata. Some clones in this sample may be carry-over from other donors' samples. CDR3s leave out the opening cysteine and the closing phenylalanine or tryptophan.

V gene	J gene	CDR3 protein
TRBV20-1	TRBJ2-7	SASRQGGPYEQY
TRBV7-9	TRBJ2-7	ASSPGTRTGQY
TRBV29-1	TRBJ2-1	SVETSYNEQF
TRBV6-6	TRBJ2-5	ASSYLTHQETQY
TRBV7-9	TRBJ1-2	ASSQSNYGYT
TRBV5-1	TRBJ2-3	ASSLVASETDTQY
TRBV6-4	TRBJ1-1	ASSAERNTEAF
TRBV29-1	TRBJ1-1	SVQHSKAF
TRBV6-2/TRBV6-3	TRBJ2-3	ASSYPGPATTDTQY
TRBV7-2	TRBJ1-1	ASRWTGLTEAF
TRBV7-9	TRBJ1-2	ASSFPPTGLYGYT
TRBV6-2/TRBV6-3	TRBJ2-5	ASSPDSNIAETQY
TRBV11-1	TRBJ2-1	ASSQTYRVFWNEQF